The 14 T cell receptor beta chains listed next were all sequenced from one sample in a study of shared clonotypes between healthy human individuals. Measured with immunoSEQ multiplex PCR; TCRdb has only the in-frame clones, and not every one. The data show about 2.3 million clones, with approximately 93% seen just once and 0.3% to 0.4% held by the top ten. The sequenced sample consisted of naive CD4+ T cells from PBMCs. The subset was: CD45RA+ positively selected. The receptor source for this set is a young man in good health. Some clones in this sample may be carry-over from other donors' samples.

V gene TRBV7-2 combines with J gene TRBJ2-2; D gene ambiguous. Germline V gene sequence: CDR1 SGHTA, CDR2 FQGNSA. Trimming left V 1 base short and J 1 base short, with 7 bases between. The CDR3 sequence is 15 residues long. The CDR3 DNA sequence: TGTGCCAGCAGCTTAGAAAGAGTGAACACCGGGGAGCTGTTTTTT. It translates to CASSLERVNTGELFF.

This clone was counted once. The rearrangement joins TRBV7-3 to TRBJ2-3; D is possibly TRBD2 (5 bases). V lost 5 bases, J lost 4 bases, and 10 bases lay in between. Germline assignment: CDR1 SGHTA and CDR2 FQGTGA. This CDR3 contains 13 residues. In DNA form, the CDR3 reads TGTGCCAGCAGCGACCACGGGGCAGATACGCAGTATTTT. Translated: CASSDHGADTQYF.

On this clone itself: Other DNA sequences within the sample encode an identical CDR3. The chain recombines TRBV5-1 with TRBJ2-7, with D perhaps assigned TRBD1 or TRBD2 (5 bases each). This CDR3 is built from 14 residues. The germline CDR1 and CDR2 sequences are SGHRS and YFSETQ. Trimming removed 3 bases at V and 4 bases at J, with 14 bases between. In DNA, the CDR3 is TGCGCCAGCAGCTCTGGGACGGGATTTTACGAGCAGTACTTC. Translating gives CASSSGTGFYEQYF.

J is TRBJ1-2 and V is TRBV5-1; 10 bases are shared with TRBD1. The CDR3 spans 16 residues. Germline V gene data show CDR1 as SGHRS and CDR2 as YFSETQ. Trimming cost V 4 bases and J 6 bases; bases outside gene matches: 12. The CDR3 DNA reads as TGCGCCAGCAGCCCGGACAGGGGGGGAGGGATAGATGGCTACACCTTC. This gives the protein CASSPDRGGGIDGYTF.

The chain employs TRBV7-2 and TRBJ2-7; 7 positions match TRBD1. CDR1 is SGHTA and CDR2 is FQGNSA in the germline V gene. J was trimmed by 5 bases and V by 5 bases; bases with no gene match: 6. The CDR3 sequence is 13 residues long. CDR3 sequence: CASSAYTGDEQYF. The CDR3 DNA sequence: TGTGCCAGCAGCGCCTACACAGGGGACGAGCAGTACTTC.

This chain connects TRBV2 to TRBJ2-5; D not resolved. Trimming removed 10 bases at V and 0 bases at J, with 6 bases between. This CDR3 spans 11 amino acids. CDR1 is SNHLY and CDR2 is FYNNEI in the germline V gene. This CDR3 reads CANSYQETQYF. CDR3 DNA sequence: TGTGCCAACTCATACCAAGAGACCCAGTACTTC. Variable domain in full (rest from reference TRBV2 and TRBJ2-5): EPEVTQTPSHQVTQMGQEVILRCVPISNHLYFYWYRQILGQKVEFLVSFYNNEISEKSEIFDDQFSVERPDGSNFTLKIRSTKLEDSAMYFCANSYQETQYFGPGTRLLVL.

This sequence joins TRBV4-1 and TRBJ1-6; D is unresolved. Germline V CDR1 and CDR2: MGHRA, YSYEKL. V dropped 0 bases and J dropped 8 bases, with 8 bases sitting between them. CDR3 length: 14 amino acids. In DNA form, the CDR3 reads TGCGCCAGCAGCCAAGATAACGGGTATTCACCCCTCCACTTT. Its protein is CASSQDNGYSPLHF.

The table lists this clone with a count of one. The J gene is TRBJ2-5, the V gene TRBV7-3; no clear D. Trimming left V 5 bases short and J 5 bases short, with 9 bases between. CDR3 size: 12 residues. CDR1 is SGHTA and CDR2 is FQGTGA in the germline V gene. The DNA of the CDR3 is TGTGCCAGCAGCCTAAGTACGGAGACCCAGTACTTC. Translation gives CASSLSTETQYF.

Concerning this clone itself: Other DNA sequences from this sample encode an identical CDR3 as well. The chain couples TRBV7-9 to TRBJ2-1; TRBD2 matches at 10 bases. The CDR3 has 16 residues. Germline V lookup: CDR1 SEHNR, CDR2 FQNEAQ (reference sequence). After removal of 4 bases from V and 1 base from J, the junction contained 4 bases not matched to a gene. The DNA of the CDR3 is TGTGCCAGCAGCTCGCGGACTAGCGGATCCTACAATGAGCAGTTCTTC. Translation: CASSSRTSGSYNEQFF.

This clone has just a few counts. The V and J genes are TRBV28 and TRBJ1-2, with D unresolved. This CDR3 is 11 amino acids long. The germline V and J ends were trimmed by 6 bases and 9 bases, with 11 bases remaining between them. The V gene's germline CDR1 is MDHEN and CDR2 SYDVKM. The CDR3 here is CASRLTLRYTF. The CDR3 bases are TGTGCCAGCAGACTGACACTACGCTACACCTTC.

The J gene is TRBJ2-5, the V gene TRBV18; no definite D call. CDR3 length: 13 residues. V gave up 4 bases and J gave up 2 bases, with 8 bases separating them. The germline CDR1 and CDR2 sequences are KGHSH and LQKENI. The CDR3 DNA reads as TGTGCCAGCTCACAGGCAGTACAAGAGACCCAGTACTTC. Its translation is CASSQAVQETQYF. The full variable domain, completed using reference TRBV18 and TRBJ2-5, is NAGVMQNPRHLVRRRGQEARLRCSPMKGHSHVYWYRQLPEEGLKFMVYLQKENIIDESGMPKERFSAEFPKEGPSILRIQQVVRGDSAAYFCASSQAVQETQYFGPGTRLLVL.

This chain links TRBV7-9 with TRBJ1-1; D ambiguous. From germline, CDR1 is SEHNR and CDR2 FQNEAQ (reference sequence). V was pared by 3 bases and J by 4 bases, with 15 bases between. The length of the CDR3 is 15 residues. CDR3 loop: CASSFRPGSGTEAFF. Here the CDR3 DNA reads TGTGCCAGCAGCTTTCGTCCGGGGTCGGGCACTGAAGCTTTCTTT.

Comment on this clone: This same CDR3 is encoded by further DNA sequences in the sample. The genes are TRBV18 and TRBJ1-5; TRBD1 aligns across 7 bases. Unmatched junction bases numbered 3, after V lost 3 bases and J lost 4 bases. This CDR3 region has 14 residues. Germline CDR1 reads KGHSH; CDR2 reads LQKENI. CDR3 nucleotides: TGTGCCAGCTCACCGCAGGGGGTAAATCAGCCCCAGCATTTT. Translating gives CASSPQGVNQPQHF.

V usage is TRBV5-1 and J usage is TRBJ2-2; D possibly corresponds to TRBD1 (5 bases). Trimming cost V 1 base and J 5 bases, with 15 bases left between them. CDR1 is SGHRS and CDR2 is YFSETQ in the germline V gene. This CDR3 comprises 16 residues. In nucleotides, the CDR3 is TGCGCCAGCAGCTTGAGTGGCAGGGCCTGGACCGGGGAGCTGTTTTTT. The encoded protein is CASSLSGRAWTGELFF.